The 16 T cell receptor beta chains given below trace back to one sample, sequenced in a study of blood T cell repertoires in COVID-19. Some clones are missing from TCRdb's copy, which holds only in-frame ones; the method was immunoSEQ multiplex PCR. The table includes just over 300,000 clones, approximately 91% detected once. The source material was PBMCs or T cells enriched from blood (not recorded which). The receptors here all came from a woman between 40 and 55 years old who had recovered from COVID-19.

The chain carries TRBV24-1 and TRBJ2-1; the D is unclear. The CDR3 runs to 14 residues. The germline V gene has CDR1 KGHDR and CDR2 SFDVKD. V lost 0 bases and J lost 3, with 5 bases in between. This chain's CDR3 is CATSDLTGYNEQFF. CDR3 coding DNA: TGTGCCACCAGTGATTTGACCGGCTACAATGAGCAGTTCTTC.

This CDR3 reads CASSLTGSDSPLHF. CDR3 nucleotide sequence: TGTGCCAGCAGCCTAACAGGGTCGGATTCACCCCTCCACTTT. The rearrangement joins TRBV7-9 to TRBJ1-6, with D possibly matching TRBD1 (6 bases). The V gene lost 5 bases and the J gene lost 8 bases, with 13 bases spanning the gap. Germline V lookup: CDR1 SEHNR, CDR2 FQNEAQ (reference sequence). The CDR3 totals 14 residues.

Details on this clone: Just one base apart from a much larger clone, this may be a read error. V and J are TRBV6-5 and TRBJ1-2, with 9 bases lining up with TRBD1. The trim removed 6 bases at V and 2 bases at J, leaving 4 bases unmatched. The germline V gene encodes CDR1 MNHEY and CDR2 SVGAGI. This CDR3 region has 14 residues. Here the CDR3 reads CASSTGTGNYGYTF. CDR3 sequence (DNA): TGTGCCAGCAGCACCGGGACAGGGAACTATGGCTACACCTTC.

The chain is built from TRBV18 and TRBJ2-4, with D maybe TRBD2 (5 bases). CDR3 length equals 13 residues. Germline V CDR1 and CDR2: KGHSH, LQKENI. V lost 3 bases, J lost 12 bases, and 15 bases lay in between. In DNA form, the CDR3 reads TGTGCCAGCTCACCGGACTCAACCCGCGCTCAGTACTTC. Amino acid sequence: CASSPDSTRAQYF.

The J gene is TRBJ2-1, the V gene TRBV11-2, with D possibly matching TRBD2 (5 bases). CDR1 is SGHAT, CDR2 FQNNGV, per germline. Deletions cut 1 base from V and 6 bases from J, with 19 bases between. This CDR3 region has 17 residues. CDR3 bases: TGTGCCAGCAGCTTAGGGTCATCGGGGATAGAGCGCAATGAGCAGTTCTTC. Translating gives CASSLGSSGIERNEQFF.

This rearrangement joins TRBV19 to TRBJ1-1, with TRBD1 identical over 8 bases. The CDR3 has 12 amino acids. V gave up 7 bases and J gave up 12 bases; unmatched junction bases: 10. Germline assignment: CDR1 LNHDA and CDR2 SQIVND (reference sequence). The CDR3 here is CASTLDRVGPFF. The CDR3 bases are TGTGCCAGTACCTTGGACAGGGTCGGACCTTTCTTT.

The CDR3 protein is CAGLRTGSKNGYTF. The CDR3 DNA reads TGTGCCGGCCTAAGGACAGGATCGAAGAATGGCTACACCTTC. The chain employs TRBV19 and TRBJ1-2; TRBD1 matches 7 bases. This CDR3 has 14 residues. Germline V CDR1 and CDR2: LNHDA, SQIVND (reference sequence). V shed 11 bases, J shed 6 bases, and the junction held 15 bases outside the gene matches.

The chain recombines TRBV13 with TRBJ1-1; 9 bases align to TRBD1. The CDR3 has 13 residues. The trim removed 5 bases at V and 5 bases at J, leaving 3 bases unmatched. CDR1 is PRHDT, CDR2 FYEKMQ, per germline (reference sequence). Here the CDR3 DNA reads TGTGCCAGCAGCCAGGGACAGGGTACTGAAGCTTTCTTT. Translating it yields CASSQGQGTEAFF.

Points on this clone: Additional DNA sequences in this sample encode the identical CDR3. CDR3: CASSSGTRETQYF. CDR3 nucleotides: TGTGCCAGCAGCTCGGGGACTCGCGAGACCCAGTACTTC. The chain is built from TRBV7-3 and TRBJ2-5, with D perhaps matching TRBD2 (6 bases). The CDR3 contains 13 residues. From germline, CDR1 is SGHTA and CDR2 FQGTGA. Trimming took 4 bases from V and 5 from J, leaving 11 bases between them.

The chain uses TRBV29-1 and TRBJ1-1; tentatively, D is TRBD1 (6 bases). Between the trimmed V and J ends, which lost 7 bases and 1 base, there was a span of 10 bases. Germline values: CDR1 SQVTM, CDR2 ANQGSEA. CDR3 size: 12 residues. In DNA form, the CDR3 reads TGCAGCGCCCGGACAGCGAACACTGAAGCTTTCTTT. Translated: CSARTANTEAFF. The full variable domain, rest sourced from reference TRBV29-1 and TRBJ1-1, is SAVISQKPSRDICQRGTSLTIQCQVDSQVTMMFWYRQQPGQSLTLIATANQGSEATYESGFVIDKFPISRPNLTFSTLTVSNMSPEDSSIYLCSARTANTEAFFGQGTRLTVV.

The J gene is TRBJ2-3, the V gene TRBV19, with a weak D call TRBD1 (6 bases). V lost 6 bases to trimming and J lost 4 bases, with 17 bases between them. This CDR3 is 15 amino acids long. Germline V lookup: CDR1 LNHDA, CDR2 SQIVND (reference sequence). CDR3 sequence reads: CASREPGQRADTQYF. The CDR3 nucleotides read TGTGCCAGTAGGGAACCGGGACAAAGGGCAGATACGCAGTATTTT.

The gene calls are TRBV5-6 and TRBJ2-5; 10 nucleotides agree with TRBD2. CDR3 length: 15 amino acids. Germline lookup yields CDR1 SGHDT and CDR2 YYEEEE. V dropped 2 bases and J dropped 5; count of bases not matched to a gene: 6. The DNA of the CDR3 is TGTGCCAGCAGCTTCCCTAGCGGGGGCCAGGAGACCCAGTACTTC. This translates into CASSFPSGGQETQYF.

This clone has more than one count but fewer than ten. The chain carries TRBV7-9 and TRBJ1-4; D gene uncertain. This CDR3 has 15 amino acids. Germline-derived CDR1 and CDR2 are SEHNR and FQNEAQ (reference sequence). V was pared by 1 base and J by 7 bases, with 13 bases between. In DNA form, the CDR3 reads TGTGCCAGCAGCTTAGGGAGGCACAACTTTGAAAAACTGTTTTTT. Its protein product is CASSLGRHNFEKLFF. The entire variable domain, with the rest obtained from reference TRBV7-9 and TRBJ1-4, is as follows: DTGVSQNPRHKITKRGQNVTFRCDPISEHNRLYWYRQTLGQGPEFLTYFQNEAQLEKSRLLSDRFSAERPKGSFSTLEIQRTEQGDSAMYLCASSLGRHNFEKLFFGSGTQLSVL.

V and J are TRBV28 and TRBJ1-1, with 7 bases matching TRBD1. Germline lookup yields CDR1 MDHEN and CDR2 SYDVKM. Losses at the gene ends were 2 bases for V and 0 bases for J; bases not matched to a gene: 3. The CDR3 has 15 amino acids. The CDR3: CASSLPDRVNTEAFF. CDR3 nucleotide sequence: TGTGCCAGCAGTTTACCCGACAGGGTGAACACTGAAGCTTTCTTT.

The gene calls are TRBV7-3 and TRBJ2-5; possibly TRBD1 for D (5 bases). Trimming pared 3 bases from V and 2 bases from J, leaving 10 bases between. Looked up from germline, CDR1 is SGHTA and CDR2 is FQGTGA. This CDR3 spans 14 amino acids. The chain's CDR3 is CASSLSGPQETQYF. In nucleotides, the CDR3 is TGTGCCAGCAGCTTGTCAGGGCCTCAAGAGACCCAGTACTTC. Supplemented by reference TRBV7-3 and TRBJ2-5, the full variable domain reads GAGVSQTPSNKVTEKGKYVELRCDPISGHTALYWYRQSLGQGPEFLIYFQGTGAADDSGLPNDRFFAVRPEGSVSTLKIQRTERGDSAVYLCASSLSGPQETQYFGPGTRLLVL.

This clone appeared a single time. The chain combines TRBV30 with TRBJ1-1; D ambiguous. CDR3 size: 15 residues. Germline CDR1 is GTSNPN and CDR2 is SVGIG (reference sequence). V lost 2 bases to trimming and J lost 1 base, with 14 bases between them. This CDR3 is CAWSPGGPGNTEAFF. Here the CDR3 DNA reads TGTGCCTGGAGTCCCGGTGGCCCAGGGAACACTGAAGCTTTCTTT.